The rows below give T cell receptor beta chains drawn from one sample of a study of cytomegalovirus exposure and HLA in healthy donors. The table came from immunoSEQ multiplex PCR; TCRdb's copy has only in-frame clones and leaves some out. The data hold around 55,000 clones, with around three quarters observed a single time. Sequencing was performed on PBMCs. All receptors derive from a female donor in good health and CMV-seronegative. Both conserved end residues are part of each CDR3. The D gene is left open where the match is weak. Part of the rows lack a size; the others show once, few, many or a class for expanded clones.

j_gene,v_gene,d_gene,abundance,CDR3nt,CDR3aa
TRBJ2-3,TRBV5-4,TRBD2,.,TGTGCCAGCAGCTTGCCTAGCGGACTTAGCACAGATACGCAGTATTTT,CASSLPSGLSTDTQYF
TRBJ2-2,TRBV14,TRBD2,few,TGTGCCAGCAGCCAAGACGGACTAGCGGGCCGGAACACCGGGGAGCTGTTTTTT,CASSQDGLAGRNTGELFF
TRBJ2-7,TRBV7-8,TRBD1,.,TGTGCCAGCAGCGTCCGGGACAGGGGACGCGAGCAGTACTTC,CASSVRDRGREQYF
TRBJ2-7,TRBV5-1,TRBD1,.,TGCGCCAGCAGCGCGAGGGACAGCTCCCCCTACGAGCAGTACTTC,CASSARDSSPYEQYF
TRBJ2-7,TRBV5-5,.,.,TGTGCCAGCAGCTTAGGAATCGGGAGCTCCTACGAGCAGTACTTC,CASSLGIGSSYEQYF
TRBJ1-1,TRBV7-9,.,.,TGTGCCAGCAGCTTAGAATCGACACCGGACACTGAAGCTTTCTTT,CASSLESTPDTEAFF
TRBJ2-5,TRBV6-5,.,.,TGTGCCAGCAGTTACGGAGGGGTGCAGTACTTC,CASSYGGVQYF
TRBJ2-2,TRBV4-3,TRBD2,.,TGCGCCAGCAGCCTGAGCGGGGGGGCCAGCACCGGGGAGCTGTTTTTT,CASSLSGGASTGELFF
TRBJ2-5,TRBV30,TRBD1,.,TGTGCCTGCCAAGGGGGCTCGGAGACCCAGTACTTC,CACQGGSETQYF
TRBJ1-1,TRBV2,.,few,TGTGCCAGCAGTGAATGGAGAGACAGGGAAGCTTTCTTT,CASSEWRDREAFF
TRBJ1-1,TRBV25-1,TRBD1,.,TGTGCCAGCAGTGAATTAGGGACAGAGAGCACTGAAGCTTTCTTT,CASSELGTESTEAFF
TRBJ2-2,TRBV7-2,TRBD2,few,TGTGCCAGCAGCAGGACTAGCGGAAGGACCGGGGAGCTGTTTTTT,CASSRTSGRTGELFF
TRBJ1-1,TRBV6-1,.,once,TGTGCCAGCAGTGAACAAGGAGGAGTATGTGAAGCTTTCTTT,CASSEQGGVCEAFF
TRBJ2-6,TRBV4-3,TRBD1,.,TGCGCCAGCAGCCGACAGGGGAGCGGGGCCAACGTCCTGACTTTC,CASSRQGSGANVLTF
TRBJ2-5,TRBV5-1,.,.,TGCGCCAGCAGCTTGGCCGAGGCTATTCAAGAGACCCAGTACTTC,CASSLAEAIQETQYF
TRBJ1-5,TRBV19,.,.,TGTGCCAGTAGCGTCCGGGACATCCTTAGCAATCAGCCCCAGCATTTT,CASSVRDILSNQPQHF
TRBJ2-7,TRBV7-2,.,.,TGTGCCAGCAGCTTAGGGCCCCAGCGAAACTACGAGCAGTACTTC,CASSLGPQRNYEQYF
TRBJ2-7,TRBV6-5,TRBD1,few,TGTGCCAGCAGTTCGACAGGGTTTAGTTCCTACGAGCAGTACTTC,CASSSTGFSSYEQYF
TRBJ1-4,TRBV19,.,.,TGTGCCAGTAGTCTCTCGTCGGGAGGAAAACTGTTTTTT,CASSLSSGGKLFF
TRBJ1-1,TRBV4-3,.,few,TGCGCCAGCAGCCACTCCGGACTGCCGAACACTGAAGCTTTCTTT,CASSHSGLPNTEAFF
TRBJ2-2,TRBV7-9,TRBD1,.,TGTGCCAGCAGGAGGGGACAGGGGAGGACCGGGGAGCTGTTTTTT,CASRRGQGRTGELFF
TRBJ2-1,TRBV6-4,TRBD2,few,TGTGCCAGCAGCGCCGGGACTAGCGGGGATATTGGTGAGCAGTTCTTC,CASSAGTSGDIGEQFF
TRBJ1-6,TRBV4-1,.,.,TGCGCCAGCAGCCAACATCGGGTAGTGAGCTCCTATAATTCACCCCTCCACTTT,CASSQHRVVSSYNSPLHF
TRBJ1-2,TRBV18,TRBD1,.,TGTGCCAGCTCACCGTCGGGACAGGGGTTTGATGGCTACACCTTC,CASSPSGQGFDGYTF
TRBJ1-2,TRBV29-1,.,.,TGCAGCGTTCCAGGGCAGGGAAACTATGGCTACACCTTC,CSVPGQGNYGYTF
TRBJ2-3,TRBV4-3,TRBD2,.,TGCGCCAGCAGCCAAGGGGCGGGGGGCACCACAGATACGCAGTATTTT,CASSQGAGGTTDTQYF
TRBJ1-1,TRBV10-2,TRBD1,.,TGCGCCAGCGGGACAGGGGGCTACACTGAAGCTTTCTTT,CASGTGGYTEAFF
TRBJ2-3,TRBV15,TRBD2,.,TGTGCCACCAGCAGAGATTGGCGGGGGGGCCATGTAACAGATACGCAGTATTTT,CATSRDWRGGHVTDTQYF
TRBJ1-4,TRBV5-5,.,.,TGTGCCAGCAGCCCCAAGGCGGGACGTAATGAAAAACTGTTTTTT,CASSPKAGRNEKLFF
TRBJ1-1,TRBV7-9,.,once,TGTGCCAGCAGTGCCAGGCAGGGCATTAACACTGAAGCTTTCTTT,CASSARQGINTEAFF
TRBJ2-3,TRBV27,.,.,TGTGCCAGCAGTTTCCTCGCACGGGATACGCAGTATTTT,CASSFLARDTQYF